This T cell receptor (beta chain) appears in the sequencing data of a study of chemoradiotherapy in HPV16-positive cancers. The wider study: A couple of HPV16-positive patients' cells yielded candidate HPV-specific clones and common motifs. Whole-study findings and limits: Candidate HPV-specific clones and E7-related TCR motifs grew in tumor during treatment. Only a couple of HPV16-positive patients supplied the functional HPV-specificity definition.

TCRdb keeps only in-frame clones here, not all; method: immunoSEQ multiplex PCR. The sample holds some 4,900 clones, approximately 95% seen once. To note about this clone: Its antigen is not identified.

CDR1 LNHDA and CDR2 SQIVND come from the germline V gene (reference sequence). The CDR3 runs 12 residues. V was shortened by 6 bases and J by 4 bases, with 9 bases between the two germline ends. The sample was tumor tissue, taken from a patient who underwent chemoradiotherapy. The clonotype comes from a human donor with HPV-associated anogenital cancer. The chain is built from TRBV19 and TRBJ1-2; D call uncertain. CDR3 amino acids: CASSSDIYGYTF. DNA of the CDR3: TGTGCCAGTAGCTCCGACATCTATGGCTACACCTTC.